One T cell receptor (beta chain) is described in this entry. Its matching antigen is unknown. Each CDR3 protein is one row after TCRdb ran MiXCR on the 5' RACE reads. The table has 250,000 to 350,000 distinct CDR3 sequences, roughly 21% seen once. This specimen comes from a study of T-cell memory formation after mild COVID-19. Study-level results: Contracting CD4+ clones sat mainly in CM and EM; CD8+ in EMRA.

The CDR3 consists of 14 residues. Germline V lookup: CDR1 MGHRA, CDR2 YSYEKL. V was cut by 0 bases and J by 4 bases, with 9 bases left in between. The source is a man in his late teens or twenties who had mild COVID-19 (a few samples of this study predate the infection). Cell type and time point are not known. The chain combines TRBV4-1 with TRBJ2-5; possible D gene TRBD1, 6 bases. Sequenced sample: PBMCs or a T cell subset sorted from them (not recorded which). CDR3: CASSQEGAPETQYF. Here the CDR3 DNA reads TGCGCCAGCAGCCAAGAGGGGGCCCCAGAGACCCAGTACTTC.